These T cell receptor beta chains were read from a single sample in a study of T cell clones after liver transplantation. Generated by immunoSEQ multiplex PCR, the TCRdb table keeps only in-frame clones and is missing some. The top ten clones hold roughly 2.8% of a sample with approximately 100,000 clones, roughly four fifths of them seen once. The sequenced sample was CD4+ T cells from blood, obtained approximately 50 months after liver transplant. The receptors derive from a human patient who received a liver transplant. Some T cells may be supplied by the graft donor. Both conserved end residues are part of each CDR3. Fields, in order: clone size, D gene, V gene, CDR3 length, J gene, CDR3 DNA, CDR3 protein. The D gene is left open where the match is weak. Size is stated for part of the rows, as once, few or many counts, or as a class when the clone is expanded.

NA	NA	TRBV18	14	TRBJ2-7	TGTGCCAGCTCACCACTGCCAGTTACCTACGAGCAGTACTTC	CASSPLPVTYEQYF
NA	TRBD2	TRBV6-1	15	TRBJ2-7	TGTGCCAGCAGTGAACTAGCGGGAGGAACCTACGAGCAGTACTTC	CASSELAGGTYEQYF
NA	TRBD1	TRBV5-6	13	TRBJ2-5	TGTGCCAGCTTCTCCAGGGGGCAAGAGACCCAGTACTTC	CASFSRGQETQYF
NA	TRBD2	TRBV29-1	14	TRBJ2-4	TGCAGCGTTGATGGTAGCGGGACCCGTAACATTCAGTACTTC	CSVDGSGTRNIQYF
NA	NA	TRBV7-2	13	TRBJ1-1	TGTGCCAGCAGCTTAGGCCGGAACACTGAAGCTTTCTTT	CASSLGRNTEAFF
NA	TRBD2	TRBV7-2	19	TRBJ2-7	TGTGCCAGCAGCTTAGCGCAAAGCGGGAGGACGGAGAGGTCCTACGAGCAGTACTTC	CASSLAQSGRTERSYEQYF
few	NA	TRBV27	16	TRBJ2-7	TGTGCCAGCAGTTTATCGTCCTCCATAGGCGCCTACGAGCAGTACTTC	CASSLSSSIGAYEQYF
few	NA	TRBV28	15	TRBJ1-5	TGTGCCAGCACCGGCCCGGGGGGCGCGGATCAGCCCCAGCATTTT	CASTGPGGADQPQHF
NA	TRBD2	TRBV9	16	TRBJ2-3	TGTGCCAGCAGCGTAGTCTCTAGCGGGGGTGCAGATACGCAGTATTTT	CASSVVSSGGADTQYF
NA	NA	TRBV4-1	16	TRBJ1-5	TGCGCCAGCAGCCAAGATCCCGGTAATAGCAATCAGCCCCAGCATTTT	CASSQDPGNSNQPQHF
NA	NA	TRBV5-1	17	TRBJ2-3	TGCGCCAGCAGCTCCAGTTCGTACCCCGGTAGCACAGATACGCAGTATTTT	CASSSSSYPGSTDTQYF
NA	NA	TRBV7-2	15	TRBJ1-5	TGTGCCAGCAGGGCAGGGATCCATAGCAATCAGCCCCAGCATTTT	CASRAGIHSNQPQHF
few	NA	TRBV15	14	TRBJ2-7	TGTGCCACCAGCAGCGGGAGTTTCACCTACGAGCAGTACTTC	CATSSGSFTYEQYF
NA	NA	TRBV9	14	TRBJ1-1	TGTGCCAGCAGCCCCCCGGGGGCGTTGACTGAAGCTTTCTTT	CASSPPGALTEAFF
NA	NA	TRBV5-1	15	TRBJ2-3	TGCGCCAGCAGCTCCGCCGGGACTAGCACAGATACGCAGTATTTT	CASSSAGTSTDTQYF
NA	NA	TRBV6-1	12	TRBJ2-2	TGTGCCAGCAGTGAAGCCGGGGGGGAGCTGTTTTTT	CASSEAGGELFF
NA	NA	TRBV29-1	13	TRBJ1-1	TGCAGCAGTACAGACCCAGGGGCAGGAGAAGCTTTCTTT	CSSTDPGAGEAFF
NA	NA	TRBV7-9	14	TRBJ1-2	TGTGCCAGCAGCTTAGCGCCGGGGGCCTATGGCTACACCTTC	CASSLAPGAYGYTF
NA	TRBD1	TRBV7-3	12	TRBJ1-1	TGTGCCAGCAGCGCGGGACAGGGTGAAGCTTTCTTT	CASSAGQGEAFF
few	NA	TRBV19	14	TRBJ1-5	TGTGCCAGTAGATCTAGGGAGTACAATCAGCCCCAGCATTTT	CASRSREYNQPQHF
NA	NA	TRBV7-2	15	TRBJ1-2	TGTGCCAGCAGAAAGTGGGCGGGGGCGGAGGATGGCTACACCTTC	CASRKWAGAEDGYTF
NA	TRBD1	TRBV19	19	TRBJ1-1	TGTGCCAGTAAGGTCGGCTCGGGTCGGGGGTACGGGACAGGTGATGAAGCTTTCTTT	CASKVGSGRGYGTGDEAFF
NA	NA	TRBV27	14	TRBJ1-6	TGTGCCAGCAGTTTATCGGGGTTTGATTCACCCCTCCACTTT	CASSLSGFDSPLHF
NA	NA	TRBV4-1	15	TRBJ2-2	TGCGCCAGCAGCCAAGGAGTCCGGGGGTCCGGGGAGCTGTTTTTT	CASSQGVRGSGELFF
NA	TRBD1	TRBV6-5	14	TRBJ1-5	TGTGCCAGCAGGGCGGGACAGGGCAATCAGCCCCAGCATTTT	CASRAGQGNQPQHF
once	TRBD1	TRBV18	15	TRBJ1-6	TGTGCCAGCTCACCTTGGGGACAGGTTGATTCACCCCTCCACTTT	CASSPWGQVDSPLHF
NA	NA	TRBV5-1	14	TRBJ1-6	TGCGCCAGCAGCCCCCGGGAGGGTTATTCACCCCTCCACTTT	CASSPREGYSPLHF
NA	NA	TRBV5-6	14	TRBJ2-3	TGTGCCAGCAGCCGGGCAGGGACTACAGATACGCAGTATTTT	CASSRAGTTDTQYF
NA	NA	TRBV7-2	15	TRBJ2-1	TGTGCCAGCAGCTATAGTTGGAGCTCCTACAATGAGCAGTTCTTC	CASSYSWSSYNEQFF
NA	NA	TRBV9	15	TRBJ1-4	TGTGCCAGCAGCGAGCGGGGGGCCGGTAATGAAAAACTGTTTTTT	CASSERGAGNEKLFF
NA	NA	TRBV10-2	15	TRBJ1-5	TGCGCCAGCAGTGAGCCCGGGGGGGCTGTTCAGCCCCAGCATTTT	CASSEPGGAVQPQHF
NA	TRBD2	TRBV28	16	TRBJ2-3	TGTGCCAGCCAGGGACTAGCGGGATTGGGCACAGATACGCAGTATTTT	CASQGLAGLGTDTQYF
NA	TRBD1	TRBV11-2	15	TRBJ2-7	TGTGCCAGCAGCTTAGGGGGACAGAGGCATTCGGAGCAGTACTTC	CASSLGGQRHSEQYF
NA	NA	TRBV2	15	TRBJ2-1	TGTGCCAGCAGGAGTGGACTAAAGCCGCGGGATGAGCAGTTCTTC	CASRSGLKPRDEQFF
NA	NA	TRBV28	12	TRBJ1-3	TGTGCCAGCAACTTCCGGGGGAACACCATATATTTT	CASNFRGNTIYF
NA	NA	TRBV15	14	TRBJ1-5	TGTGCCACCAGCCCCCGACGGGGCAATCAGCCCCAGCATTTT	CATSPRRGNQPQHF
NA	NA	TRBV5-5	14	TRBJ1-6	TGTGCCAGCAGCTTGGGGGACGGTAATTCACCCCTCCACTTT	CASSLGDGNSPLHF
NA	NA	TRBV6-5	13	TRBJ1-2	TGTGCCAGCAGGTCGACAGCTAACTATGGCTACACCTTC	CASRSTANYGYTF
NA	NA	TRBV10-1	17	TRBJ2-3	TGCGCCAGCAGTGAGCAATGGGGACCATTACGGATAGATACGCAGTATTTT	CASSEQWGPLRIDTQYF
NA	NA	TRBV7-2	13	TRBJ2-3	TGTGCCAGCAGCTTAGTGATTACAGATACGCAGTATTTT	CASSLVITDTQYF
NA	TRBD1	TRBV7-9	14	TRBJ1-2	TGTGCCAGCAGCCCCCCGGGACAGCGGTTCGGCTACACCTTC	CASSPPGQRFGYTF
NA	TRBD2	TRBV18	15	TRBJ2-3	TGTGCCAGCTCACCAGGGGGGGTTAGCACAGATACGCAGTATTTT	CASSPGGVSTDTQYF
once	NA	TRBV28	14	TRBJ2-2	TGTGCCAGCATTGGGGGAACGAACACCGGGGAGCTGTTTTTT	CASIGGTNTGELFF
NA	NA	TRBV11-2	14	TRBJ2-1	TGTGCCAGCAGCTTAGGGGCAGGGTACAATGAGCAGTTCTTC	CASSLGAGYNEQFF
NA	TRBD1	TRBV28	12	TRBJ2-7	TGTGCCTGTGGGGACAGCCCCTACGAGCAGTACTTC	CACGDSPYEQYF
NA	TRBD2	TRBV11-2	17	TRBJ2-2	TGTGCCAGCAGCTTAGGGACTAGCGGGTCCAACACCGGGGAGCTGTTTTTT	CASSLGTSGSNTGELFF
NA	TRBD2	TRBV11-3	15	TRBJ2-2	TGTGCCAGCAGCTACCTCGGGGGGAGTGACGGGGAGCTGTTTTTT	CASSYLGGSDGELFF
NA	NA	TRBV6-5	14	TRBJ1-4	TGTGCCAGCAGTTATGGACCGACTAATGAAAAACTGTTTTTT	CASSYGPTNEKLFF
NA	NA	TRBV12-5	11	TRBJ1-1	TGTGCTAGTGGTCAACAGGGTACGGCTTTCTTT	CASGQQGTAFF
few	TRBD1	TRBV11-3	17	TRBJ2-1	TGTGCCAGCAGCTTAGGCAAGGGGGCGCAGCAATACAATGAGCAGTTCTTC	CASSLGKGAQQYNEQFF
once	NA	TRBV7-2	14	TRBJ1-3	TGTGCCAGCAGCTTAGCCATCTCTGGAAACACCATATATTTT	CASSLAISGNTIYF
NA	NA	TRBV9	13	TRBJ1-6	TGTGCCAGCAGCCTAGGGGGGGATTCACCCCTCCACTTT	CASSLGGDSPLHF
NA	NA	TRBV28	12	TRBJ2-1	TGTGCCAGCAGTTTGACCACCAATGAGCAGTTCTTC	CASSLTTNEQFF
NA	NA	TRBV7-2	16	TRBJ2-2	TGTGCCAGCAGCTATAGACCCGGGACCAGTAACGGGGAGCTGTTTTTT	CASSYRPGTSNGELFF